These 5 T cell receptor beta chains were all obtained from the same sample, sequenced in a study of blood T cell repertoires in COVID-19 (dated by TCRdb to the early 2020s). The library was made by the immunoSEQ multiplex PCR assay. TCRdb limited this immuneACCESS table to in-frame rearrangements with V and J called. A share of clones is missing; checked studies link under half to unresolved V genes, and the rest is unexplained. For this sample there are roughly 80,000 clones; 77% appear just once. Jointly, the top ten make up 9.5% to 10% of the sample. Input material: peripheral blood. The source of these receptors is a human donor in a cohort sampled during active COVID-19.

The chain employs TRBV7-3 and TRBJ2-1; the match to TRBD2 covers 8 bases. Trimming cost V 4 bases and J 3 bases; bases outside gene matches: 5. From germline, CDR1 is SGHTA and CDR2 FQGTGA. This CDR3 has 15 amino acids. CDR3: CASSSPLAGYNEQFF. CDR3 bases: TGTGCCAGCAGCTCTCCGCTAGCGGGCTACAATGAGCAGTTCTTC.

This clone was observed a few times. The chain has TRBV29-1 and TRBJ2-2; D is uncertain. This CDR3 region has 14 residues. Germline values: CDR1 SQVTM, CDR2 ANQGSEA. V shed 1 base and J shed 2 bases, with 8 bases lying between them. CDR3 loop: CSVEGNRNTGELFF. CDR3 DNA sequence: TGCAGCGTTGAAGGGAACAGAAACACCGGGGAGCTGTTTTTT.

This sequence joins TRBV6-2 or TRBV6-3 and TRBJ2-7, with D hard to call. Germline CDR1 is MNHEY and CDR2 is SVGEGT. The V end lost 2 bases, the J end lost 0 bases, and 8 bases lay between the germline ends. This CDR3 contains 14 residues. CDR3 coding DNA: TGTGCCAGCAGTTACGAGAGGAGCTCCTACGAGCAGTACTTC. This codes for CASSYERSSYEQYF.

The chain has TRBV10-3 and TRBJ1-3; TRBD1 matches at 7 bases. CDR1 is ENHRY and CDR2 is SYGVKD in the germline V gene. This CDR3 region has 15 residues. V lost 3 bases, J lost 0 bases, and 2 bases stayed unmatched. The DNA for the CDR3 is TGTGCCATCAGTGAAGCAGGGGGCTCTGGAAACACCATATATTTT. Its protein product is CAISEAGGSGNTIYF.

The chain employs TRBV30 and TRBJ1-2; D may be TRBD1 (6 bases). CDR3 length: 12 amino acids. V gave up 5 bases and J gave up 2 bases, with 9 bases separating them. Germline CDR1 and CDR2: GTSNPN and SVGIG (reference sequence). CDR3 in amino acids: CAWDRSNYGYTF. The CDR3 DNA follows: TGTGCCTGGGACAGGTCGAACTATGGCTACACCTTC.